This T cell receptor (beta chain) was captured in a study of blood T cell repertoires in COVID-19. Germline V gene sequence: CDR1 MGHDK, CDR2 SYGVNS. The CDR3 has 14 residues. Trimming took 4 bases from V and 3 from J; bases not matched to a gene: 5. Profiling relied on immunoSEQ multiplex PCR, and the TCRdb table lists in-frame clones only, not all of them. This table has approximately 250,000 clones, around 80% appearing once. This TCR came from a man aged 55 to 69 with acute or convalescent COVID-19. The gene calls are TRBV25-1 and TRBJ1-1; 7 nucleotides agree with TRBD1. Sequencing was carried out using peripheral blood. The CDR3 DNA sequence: TGTGCCAGCAGTGGTGACAGGGTGTACACTGAAGCTTTCTTT. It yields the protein CASSGDRVYTEAFF.